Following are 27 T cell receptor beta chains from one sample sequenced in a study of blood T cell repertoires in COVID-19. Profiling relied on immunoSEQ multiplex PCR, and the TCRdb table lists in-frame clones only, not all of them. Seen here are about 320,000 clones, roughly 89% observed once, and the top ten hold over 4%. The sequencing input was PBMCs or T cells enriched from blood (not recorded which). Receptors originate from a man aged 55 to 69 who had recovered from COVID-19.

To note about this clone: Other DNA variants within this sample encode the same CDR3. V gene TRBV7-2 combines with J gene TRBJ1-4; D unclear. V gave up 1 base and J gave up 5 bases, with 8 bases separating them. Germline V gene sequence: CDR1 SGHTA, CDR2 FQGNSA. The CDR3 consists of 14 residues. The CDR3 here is CASSLEGSNEKLFF. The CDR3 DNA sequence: TGTGCCAGCAGCTTAGAAGGGAGCAATGAAAAACTGTTTTTT.

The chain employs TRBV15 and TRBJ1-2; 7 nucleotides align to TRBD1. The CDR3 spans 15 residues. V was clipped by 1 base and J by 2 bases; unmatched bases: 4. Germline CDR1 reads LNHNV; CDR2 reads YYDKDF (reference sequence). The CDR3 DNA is TGTGCCACCAGCAGAGGACAGGGTTCGAACTATGGCTACACCTTC. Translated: CATSRGQGSNYGYTF. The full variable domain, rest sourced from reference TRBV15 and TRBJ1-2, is DAMVIQNPRYQVTQFGKPVTLSCSQTLNHNVMYWYQQKSSQAPKLLFHYYDKDFNNEADTPDNFQSRRPNTSFCFLDIRSPGLGDTAMYLCATSRGQGSNYGYTFGSGTRLTVV.

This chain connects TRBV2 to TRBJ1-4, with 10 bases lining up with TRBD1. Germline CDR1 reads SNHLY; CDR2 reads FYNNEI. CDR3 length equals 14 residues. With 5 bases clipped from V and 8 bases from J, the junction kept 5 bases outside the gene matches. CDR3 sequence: CASSRTGGEEKLFF. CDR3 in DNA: TGTGCCAGCAGTAGGACAGGGGGGGAGGAAAAACTGTTTTTT.

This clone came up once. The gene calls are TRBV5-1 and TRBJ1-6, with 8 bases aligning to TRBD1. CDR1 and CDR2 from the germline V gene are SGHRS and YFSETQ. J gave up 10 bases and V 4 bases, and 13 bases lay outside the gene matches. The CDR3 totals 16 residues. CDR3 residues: CASSPTTGQADSPLHF. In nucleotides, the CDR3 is TGCGCCAGCAGCCCGACGACGGGACAGGCTGACTCACCCCTCCACTTT.

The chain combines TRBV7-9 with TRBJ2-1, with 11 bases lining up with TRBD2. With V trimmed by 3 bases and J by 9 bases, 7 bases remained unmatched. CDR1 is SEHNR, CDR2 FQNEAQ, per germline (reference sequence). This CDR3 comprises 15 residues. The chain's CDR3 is CASSFPLAGDGEQFF. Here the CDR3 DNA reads TGTGCCAGCAGCTTTCCACTAGCGGGAGACGGTGAGCAGTTCTTC.

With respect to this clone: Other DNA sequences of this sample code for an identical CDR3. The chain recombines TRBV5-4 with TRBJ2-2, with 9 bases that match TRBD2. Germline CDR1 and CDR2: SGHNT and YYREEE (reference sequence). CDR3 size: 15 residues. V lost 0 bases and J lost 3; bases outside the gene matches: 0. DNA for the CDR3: TGTGCCAGCAGCTTGGGCGGGGGGGACACCGGGGAGCTGTTTTTT. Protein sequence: CASSLGGGDTGELFF. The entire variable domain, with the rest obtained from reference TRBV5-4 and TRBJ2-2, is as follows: ETGVTQSPTHLIKTRGQQVTLRCSSQSGHNTVSWYQQALGQGPQFIFQYYREEENGRGNFPPRFSGLQFPNYSSELNVNALELDDSALYLCASSLGGGDTGELFFGEGSRLTVL.

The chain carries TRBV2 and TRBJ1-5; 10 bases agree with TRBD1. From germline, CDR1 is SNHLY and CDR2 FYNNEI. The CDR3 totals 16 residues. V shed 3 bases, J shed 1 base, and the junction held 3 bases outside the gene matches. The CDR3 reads CASSDRQGASNQPQHF. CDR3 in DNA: TGTGCCAGCAGTGACCGACAGGGGGCGAGCAATCAGCCCCAGCATTTT.

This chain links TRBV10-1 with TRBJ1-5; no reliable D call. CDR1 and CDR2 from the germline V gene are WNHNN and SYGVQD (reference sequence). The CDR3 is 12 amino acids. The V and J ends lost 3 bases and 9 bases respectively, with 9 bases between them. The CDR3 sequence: CASSEEGGPQHF. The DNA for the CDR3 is TGCGCCAGCAGTGAAGAGGGAGGGCCCCAGCATTTT.

CDR3 DNA sequence: TGTGCCAGCAGCTTGGACCCCCACAGGAGCCAAACTCTCGAGCAGTACTTC. It yields the protein CASSLDPHRSQTLEQYF. The J gene is TRBJ2-7, the V gene TRBV5-4; tentatively, D is TRBD1 (5 bases). Germline V gene sequence: CDR1 SGHNT, CDR2 YYREEE (reference sequence). The CDR3 is made up of 17 amino acids. Trimming took 0 bases from V and 6 from J, leaving 22 bases between them.

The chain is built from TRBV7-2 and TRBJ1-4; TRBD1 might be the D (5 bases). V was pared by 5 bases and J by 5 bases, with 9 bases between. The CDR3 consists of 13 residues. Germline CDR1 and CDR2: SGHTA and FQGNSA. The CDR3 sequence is CASSLRQNEKLFF. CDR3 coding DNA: TGTGCCAGCAGCCTTCGACAGAATGAAAAACTGTTTTTT.

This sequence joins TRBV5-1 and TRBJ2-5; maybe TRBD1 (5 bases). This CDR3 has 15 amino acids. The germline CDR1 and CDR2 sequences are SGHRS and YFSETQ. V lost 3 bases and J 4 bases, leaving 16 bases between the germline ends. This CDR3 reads CASSSGAGKRETQYF. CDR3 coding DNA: TGCGCCAGCAGCTCTGGAGCAGGGAAGAGAGAGACCCAGTACTTC. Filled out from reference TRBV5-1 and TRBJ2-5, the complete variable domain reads KAGVTQTPRYLIKTRGQQVTLSCSPISGHRSVSWYQQTPGQGLQFLFEYFSETQRNKGNFPGRFSGRQFSNSRSEMNVSTLELGDSALYLCASSSGAGKRETQYFGPGTRLLVL.

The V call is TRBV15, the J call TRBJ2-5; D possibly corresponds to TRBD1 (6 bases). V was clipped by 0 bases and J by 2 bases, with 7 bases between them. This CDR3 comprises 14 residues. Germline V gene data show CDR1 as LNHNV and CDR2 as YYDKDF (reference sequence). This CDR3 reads CATSRDRGQETQYF. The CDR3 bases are TGTGCCACCAGCAGAGACAGGGGACAAGAGACCCAGTACTTC.

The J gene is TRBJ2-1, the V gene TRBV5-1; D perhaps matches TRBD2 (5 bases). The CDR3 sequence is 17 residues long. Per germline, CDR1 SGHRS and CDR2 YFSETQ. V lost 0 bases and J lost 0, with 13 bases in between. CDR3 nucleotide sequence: TGCGCCAGCAGCTTGGACAGAGGGTTTAGCTCCTACAATGAGCAGTTCTTC. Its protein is CASSLDRGFSSYNEQFF. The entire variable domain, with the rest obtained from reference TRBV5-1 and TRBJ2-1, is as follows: KAGVTQTPRYLIKTRGQQVTLSCSPISGHRSVSWYQQTPGQGLQFLFEYFSETQRNKGNFPGRFSGRQFSNSRSEMNVSTLELGDSALYLCASSLDRGFSSYNEQFFGPGTRLTVL.

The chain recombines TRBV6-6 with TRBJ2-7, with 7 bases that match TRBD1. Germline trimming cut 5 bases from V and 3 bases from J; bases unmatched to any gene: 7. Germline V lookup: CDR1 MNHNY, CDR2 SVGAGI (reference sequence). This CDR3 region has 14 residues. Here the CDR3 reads CASSRSSGGYEQYF. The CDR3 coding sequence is TGTGCCAGCAGTCGATCGTCAGGGGGCTACGAGCAGTACTTC.

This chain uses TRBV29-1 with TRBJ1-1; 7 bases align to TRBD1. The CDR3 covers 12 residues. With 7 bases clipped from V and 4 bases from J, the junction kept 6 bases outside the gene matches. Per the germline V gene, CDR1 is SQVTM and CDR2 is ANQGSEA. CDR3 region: CSGADRSTEAFF. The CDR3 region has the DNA TGCAGCGGTGCGGACAGGTCCACTGAAGCTTTCTTT.

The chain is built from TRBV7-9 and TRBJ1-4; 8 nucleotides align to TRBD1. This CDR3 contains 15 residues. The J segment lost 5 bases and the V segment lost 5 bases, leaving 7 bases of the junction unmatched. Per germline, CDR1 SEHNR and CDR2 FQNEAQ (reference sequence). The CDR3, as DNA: TGTGCCAGCAGCAGCGGGACAGGCAAGAATGAAAAACTGTTTTTT. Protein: CASSSGTGKNEKLFF.

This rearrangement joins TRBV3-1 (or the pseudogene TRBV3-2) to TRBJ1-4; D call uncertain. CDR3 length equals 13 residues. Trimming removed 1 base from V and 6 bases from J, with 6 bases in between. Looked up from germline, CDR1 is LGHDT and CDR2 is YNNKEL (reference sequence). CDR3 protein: CASSQVSDEKLFF. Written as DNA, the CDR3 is TGTGCCAGCAGCCAAGTGTCAGATGAAAAACTGTTTTTT.

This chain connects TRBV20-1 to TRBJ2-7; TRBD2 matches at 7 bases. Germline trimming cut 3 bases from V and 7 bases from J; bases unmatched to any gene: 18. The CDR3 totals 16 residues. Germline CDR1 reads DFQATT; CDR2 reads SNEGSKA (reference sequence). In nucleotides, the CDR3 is TGCAGTGCTAGTTTACCGTCCGGGGGGTCGGGTCGGGAGCAGTACTTC. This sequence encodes CSASLPSGGSGREQYF.

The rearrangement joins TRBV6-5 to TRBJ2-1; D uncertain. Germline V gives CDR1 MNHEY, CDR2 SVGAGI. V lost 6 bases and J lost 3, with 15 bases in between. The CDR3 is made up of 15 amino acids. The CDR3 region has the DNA TGTGCCAGCAGATACGGTGCGGCGAACTACAATGAGCAGTTCTTC. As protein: CASRYGAANYNEQFF.

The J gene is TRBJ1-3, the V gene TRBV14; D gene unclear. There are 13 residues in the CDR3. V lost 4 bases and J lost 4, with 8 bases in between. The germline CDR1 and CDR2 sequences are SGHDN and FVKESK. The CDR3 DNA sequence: TGTGCCAGCAGCCCCGCGAGCGGAAACACCATATATTTT. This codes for CASSPASGNTIYF. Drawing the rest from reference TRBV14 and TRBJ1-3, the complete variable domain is EAGVTQFPSHSVIEKGQTVTLRCDPISGHDNLYWYRRVMGKEIKFLLHFVKESKQDESGMPNNRFLAERTGGTYSTLKVQPAELEDSGVYFCASSPASGNTIYFGEGSWLTVV.

CDR3 sequence: CASRRTGSQNTEAFF. As DNA, the CDR3 is TGTGCCAGCAGGAGGACAGGGAGTCAAAACACTGAAGCTTTCTTT. The chain has TRBV28 and TRBJ1-1; TRBD1 matches 8 bases. This CDR3 is 15 amino acids long. Unmatched junction bases numbered 8, after V lost 6 bases and J lost 2 bases. Per germline, CDR1 MDHEN and CDR2 SYDVKM.

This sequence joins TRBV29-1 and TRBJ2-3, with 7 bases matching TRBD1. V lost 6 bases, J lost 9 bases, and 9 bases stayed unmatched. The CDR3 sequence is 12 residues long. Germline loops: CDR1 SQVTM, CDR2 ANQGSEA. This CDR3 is CSVERTGPTQYF. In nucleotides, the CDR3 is TGCAGCGTGGAACGGACAGGACCCACGCAGTATTTT.

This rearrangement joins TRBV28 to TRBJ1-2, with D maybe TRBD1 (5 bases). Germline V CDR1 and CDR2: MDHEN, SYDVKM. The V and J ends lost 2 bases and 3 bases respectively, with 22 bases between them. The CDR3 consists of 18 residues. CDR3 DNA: TGTGCCAGCAGTTTACGGTCCACGACGGACAACCGGGACTATGGCTACACCTTC. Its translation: CASSLRSTTDNRDYGYTF.

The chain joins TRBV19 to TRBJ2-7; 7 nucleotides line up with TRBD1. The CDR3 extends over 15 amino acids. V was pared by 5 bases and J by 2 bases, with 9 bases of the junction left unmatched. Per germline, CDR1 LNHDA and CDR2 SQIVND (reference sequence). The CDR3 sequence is CASSLRLGTAYEQYF. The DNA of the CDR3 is TGTGCCAGTAGTCTCCGCCTCGGGACAGCCTACGAGCAGTACTTC.

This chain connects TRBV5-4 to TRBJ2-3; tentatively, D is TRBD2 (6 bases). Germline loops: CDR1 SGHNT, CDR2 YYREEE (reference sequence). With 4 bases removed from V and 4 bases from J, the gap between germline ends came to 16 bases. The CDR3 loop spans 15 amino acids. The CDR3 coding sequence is TGTGCCAGCAGCGAACGGGACTTCCCCCCAGATACGCAGTATTTT. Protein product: CASSERDFPPDTQYF.

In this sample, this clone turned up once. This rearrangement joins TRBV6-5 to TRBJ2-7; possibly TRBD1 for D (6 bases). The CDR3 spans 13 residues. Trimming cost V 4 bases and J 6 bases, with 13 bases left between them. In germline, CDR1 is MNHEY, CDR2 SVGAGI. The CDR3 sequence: CASSFRGPSEQYF. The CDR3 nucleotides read TGTGCCAGCAGTTTCAGGGGTCCGAGCGAGCAGTACTTC.

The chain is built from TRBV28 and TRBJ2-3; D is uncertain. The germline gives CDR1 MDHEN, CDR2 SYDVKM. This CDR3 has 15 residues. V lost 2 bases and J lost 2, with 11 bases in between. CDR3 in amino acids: CASSLGRQDTDTQYF. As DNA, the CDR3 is TGTGCCAGCAGTTTAGGTCGCCAGGACACAGATACGCAGTATTTT.